These 8 T cell receptor beta chains came from one sample sequenced in a study of cytomegalovirus exposure and HLA in healthy donors. PCR amplification relied on 60 Vbeta primers (plus 13 Jbeta primers). This table comes from immunoSEQ multiplex PCR, and its TCRdb copy is limited to in-frame clones, with some not included. The sample has 45,000 or so clones; the top ten hold less than 20%. The material sequenced was PBMCs. The receptor set was obtained from a male donor in good health and CMV-seronegative.

This chain connects TRBV13 to TRBJ1-4, with 7 bases matching TRBD1. Per germline, CDR1 PRHDT and CDR2 FYEKMQ (reference sequence). The CDR3 covers 14 residues. With V trimmed by 5 bases and J by 8 bases, 8 bases remained unmatched. The CDR3 sequence: CASSGDRGHEKLFF. The CDR3 nucleotides are TGTGCCAGCAGCGGGGACAGAGGGCACGAAAAACTGTTTTTT.

The chain uses TRBV5-1 and TRBJ2-7; unclear D gene. The CDR3 is 14 residues long. CDR1 SGHRS and CDR2 YFSETQ come from the germline V gene. Trimming left V 0 bases short and J 0 bases short, with 7 bases between. DNA of the CDR3: TGCGCCAGCAGCTTGGATGTCAGCTCCTACGAGCAGTACTTC. This encodes CASSLDVSSYEQYF.

The J gene is TRBJ2-3, the V gene TRBV6-1; D may be TRBD2 (7 bases). This CDR3 region has 15 residues. Trimming removed 0 bases at V and 4 bases at J, with 11 bases between. From germline, CDR1 is MNHNS and CDR2 SASEGT. CDR3: CASSEAGRGPDTQYF. DNA of the CDR3: TGTGCCAGCAGTGAAGCGGGGCGGGGGCCAGATACGCAGTATTTT.

The chain links TRBV5-1 to TRBJ2-7, with a weak D call TRBD2 (6 bases). CDR1 is SGHRS, CDR2 YFSETQ, per germline. This CDR3 contains 14 residues. The V and J ends lost 4 bases and 0 bases respectively, with 11 bases between them. The CDR3 region is CASSPGGYSYEQYF. CDR3 nucleotides: TGCGCCAGCAGCCCCGGGGGTTACTCCTACGAGCAGTACTTC.

This chain's CDR3 is CASSCPQGAYGYTF. CDR3 nucleotides: TGTGCCAGCAGCTGCCCCCAGGGGGCCTATGGCTACACCTTC. The chain is built from TRBV11-3 and TRBJ1-2; TRBD1 aligns across 8 bases. In germline, CDR1 is SGHNT, CDR2 YENEEA. This CDR3 is built from 14 residues. V was pared by 4 bases and J by 4 bases, with 5 bases of the junction left unmatched.

The chain combines TRBV30 with TRBJ2-7; 7 positions match TRBD1. Germline loops: CDR1 GTSNPN, CDR2 SVGIG (reference sequence). The length of the CDR3 is 13 residues. With 1 base clipped from V and 1 base from J, the junction kept 1 base outside the gene matches. The CDR3 DNA is TGTGCCTGGAGTGAGGGGGCGTCCTACGAGCAGTACTTC. This sequence encodes CAWSEGASYEQYF.

The chain joins TRBV30 to TRBJ1-2, with 8 bases identical to TRBD1. V dropped 5 bases and J dropped 8; count of bases not matched to a gene: 10. This CDR3 has 13 residues. Germline-derived CDR1 and CDR2 are GTSNPN and SVGIG (reference sequence). CDR3 sequence reads: CAWDRGEAGGYTF. The DNA of the CDR3 is TGTGCCTGGGACAGGGGAGAAGCGGGAGGCTACACCTTC.

V usage is TRBV4-3 and J usage is TRBJ1-1; D might be TRBD1 (5 bases). The CDR3 runs to 14 residues. From germline, CDR1 is LGHNA and CDR2 YSLEER. Trimming stripped 4 bases from V and 4 bases from J, with 13 bases between. CDR3 nucleotides: TGCGCCAGCAGCCTCAAGGTGCAGGGCACTGAAGCTTTCTTT. Its translation is CASSLKVQGTEAFF.